In its sample, the clone carrying this TCR beta chain was seen many times. Its antigen is still unknown. Sample-barcoded 5' priming and a J-beta primer mix drove a second PCR of roughly 7 to 11 cycles. From the 5' RACE reads, TCRdb called clonotypes with MiXCR, one entry per CDR3 protein. The profile shows 700,000 or so distinct CDR3 sequences, approximately 21% of them singletons. The V gene's germline CDR1 is DFQATT and CDR2 SNEGSKA (reference sequence). The V gene end was trimmed by 0 bases and the J gene end by 2 bases; junction bases not matched to a gene: 3. The CDR3 has 16 amino acids. The data were taken from a study of blood T cells in healthy people across ages. Points from the study as a whole: Long-lived donors had more naive CD4+ cells and higher diversity than aged donors.

Sequencing was carried out using blood. The source is a man aged 65 to 85 in good health. The V gene is TRBV20-1, the J gene TRBJ2-1, with 11 bases that match TRBD2. The DNA of the CDR3 is TGCAGTGCTAGAGATCTTAGCGGGAGGGCCTACAATGAGCAGTTCTTC. Translation gives CSARDLSGRAYNEQFF.